This TCR beta chain was recorded in a study of blood T cell repertoires in COVID-19. Across the whole study: Acute and convalescent COVID-19 specimens originated in the United States, Italy and Spain. PBMCs, B-cell-depleted T cells, or T cells were the source of the cDNA or gDNA that made up the material.

V lost 3 bases and J lost 4, with 18 bases in between. The V gene's germline CDR1 is SQVTM and CDR2 ANQGSEA. This CDR3 has 15 residues. As originally analysed: Reference gene primer amplification yielded estimated nucleated cell counts. This table comes from immunoSEQ multiplex PCR, and its TCRdb copy is limited to in-frame clones, with some not included. The D gene and trimming were derived from the DNA, and the V and J assignments and clone size from that table. The sample holds about 70,000 clones, about four fifths seen once. Sequenced sample: peripheral blood. The receptor was isolated from a woman aged 70-85 years with acute or convalescent COVID-19. This chain links TRBV29-1 with TRBJ2-5; weak D call: TRBD1 (6 bases). CDR3 DNA sequence: TGCAGCGTTGACATGACTACGAAGGGGGTAGAGACCCAGTACTTC. Encoded protein: CSVDMTTKGVETQYF.